Given below is one TCR beta chain in context. Preparing the TCRbeta library involved the use of unique molecular identifiers. MiXCR, run by TCRdb on the PCR reads, gives a single entry per CDR3 protein. This table has a few hundred thousand distinct CDR3 sequences, 27% appearing once. These data come from a study of T-cell reconstitution after alpha-beta-depleted transplantation in children. Germline-derived CDR1 and CDR2 are SGHRS and YFSETQ. The V end lost 0 bases, the J end lost 7 bases, and 14 bases lay between the germline ends. There are 15 residues in the CDR3. Sequenced here: PBMCs, sampled before TCRalphabeta/CD19-depleted stem cell transplant. V is TRBV5-1 and J is TRBJ2-1; D is uncertain. The receptor comes from a boy less than two years old with Wiskott-Aldrich syndrome, due to receive a stem cell transplant. CDR3 bases: TGCGCCAGCAGCTTGGTTCCGGCGATTAGGAATGAGCAGTTCTTC. Translation gives CASSLVPAIRNEQFF.